The rows below give T cell receptor beta chains drawn from one sample of a study of cytomegalovirus exposure and HLA in healthy donors. Here immunoSEQ multiplex PCR was the method, and the copy in TCRdb shows in-frame clones only, minus some. In the table there are 72,000 or so clones, approximately 78% of which are singletons. Sequencing was performed on PBMCs. These receptors were taken from a young man in good health and CMV-seropositive. CDR3s include the opening cysteine and the closing phenylalanine or tryptophan. D genes are given only for firm matches. Size tells how often a clone was seen (once, few, many) or the class of an expanded clone, and some rows leave it out.

d_call: TRBD1
v_call: TRBV6-1
j_call: TRBJ1-1
clone_size: .
cdr3_aa: CASRSRDRGLYEAFF
cdr3_nt: TGTGCCAGCAGGTCCCGGGACAGGGGGTTATATGAAGCTTTCTTT

d_call: .
v_call: TRBV30
j_call: TRBJ1-1
clone_size: .
cdr3_aa: CAWSVNSIPGTEAFF
cdr3_nt: TGTGCCTGGAGTGTAAATTCGATCCCCGGGACTGAAGCTTTCTTT

d_call: .
v_call: TRBV7-6
j_call: TRBJ1-5
clone_size: .
cdr3_aa: CASSFADRQPQHF
cdr3_nt: TGTGCCAGCAGCTTTGCGGATCGGCAGCCCCAGCATTTT

d_call: .
v_call: TRBV4-1
j_call: TRBJ2-1
clone_size: .
cdr3_aa: CASGFSYNEQFF
cdr3_nt: TGCGCCAGCGGCTTCTCCTACAATGAGCAGTTCTTC

d_call: .
v_call: TRBV11-2
j_call: TRBJ1-4
clone_size: .
cdr3_aa: CASSTQEKLFF
cdr3_nt: TGTGCCAGCAGCACACAGGAAAAACTGTTTTTT

d_call: TRBD1
v_call: TRBV2
j_call: TRBJ1-2
clone_size: .
cdr3_aa: CASSEGTGGNGYTF
cdr3_nt: TGTGCCAGCAGTGAGGGGACAGGGGGGAATGGCTACACCTTC

d_call: TRBD1
v_call: TRBV5-6
j_call: TRBJ2-5
clone_size: .
cdr3_aa: CASSFQGYRGTQYF
cdr3_nt: TGTGCCAGCAGCTTTCAGGGCTACAGGGGGACCCAGTACTTC

d_call: .
v_call: TRBV2
j_call: TRBJ1-1
clone_size: medium-sized
cdr3_aa: CASSVSRVSTEAFF
cdr3_nt: TGTGCCAGCAGTGTTTCCAGGGTGAGCACTGAAGCTTTCTTT

d_call: .
v_call: TRBV30
j_call: TRBJ1-5
clone_size: .
cdr3_aa: CASDSGGNQPQHF
cdr3_nt: TGTGCCTCAGACAGTGGGGGCAATCAGCCCCAGCATTTT

d_call: .
v_call: TRBV18
j_call: TRBJ1-1
clone_size: .
cdr3_aa: CASSPRSNTEAFF
cdr3_nt: TGTGCCAGCTCACCCAGATCCAACACTGAAGCTTTCTTT

d_call: .
v_call: TRBV5-1
j_call: TRBJ2-1
clone_size: .
cdr3_aa: CASSLGQGYEQFF
cdr3_nt: TGCGCCAGCAGCTTGGGGCAGGGCTATGAGCAGTTCTTC

d_call: .
v_call: TRBV25-1
j_call: TRBJ1-4
clone_size: .
cdr3_aa: CASSDGSQAGEKLFF
cdr3_nt: TGTGCCAGCAGTGATGGGAGCCAAGCGGGTGAAAAACTGTTTTTT

d_call: TRBD2
v_call: TRBV7-2
j_call: TRBJ2-1
clone_size: .
cdr3_aa: CASSSIAGSSYNEQFF
cdr3_nt: TGTGCCAGCAGCTCTATAGCGGGGAGCTCCTACAATGAGCAGTTCTTC

d_call: TRBD2
v_call: TRBV7-8
j_call: TRBJ2-2
clone_size: .
cdr3_aa: CASSPLVAGNTGELFF
cdr3_nt: TGTGCCAGCAGCCCCCTAGTAGCGGGGAACACCGGGGAGCTGTTTTTT

d_call: .
v_call: TRBV21-1
j_call: TRBJ1-5
clone_size: .
cdr3_aa: CASSGLGGPSQGNQPQHF
cdr3_nt: TGTGCCAGCAGCGGCTTAGGAGGGCCCAGCCAAGGCAATCAGCCCCAGCATTTT

d_call: .
v_call: TRBV6-5
j_call: TRBJ2-5
clone_size: .
cdr3_aa: CASSLGPYQETQYF
cdr3_nt: TGTGCCAGCAGCTTGGGCCCTTACCAAGAGACCCAGTACTTC

d_call: TRBD1
v_call: TRBV5-4
j_call: TRBJ1-2
clone_size: .
cdr3_aa: CASSSPLGGQVRGYTF
cdr3_nt: TGTGCCAGCAGCTCCCCCCTTGGGGGACAGGTACGCGGCTACACCTTC

d_call: TRBD2
v_call: TRBV6-5
j_call: TRBJ2-1
clone_size: .
cdr3_aa: CASEVAGGAGNEQFF
cdr3_nt: TGTGCCAGCGAAGTTGCGGGGGGGGCGGGAAATGAGCAGTTCTTC

d_call: .
v_call: TRBV6-5
j_call: TRBJ1-3
clone_size: once
cdr3_aa: CASRGAVGAIYF
cdr3_nt: TGTGCCAGCAGAGGGGCTGTCGGAGCCATATATTTT

d_call: .
v_call: TRBV29-1
j_call: TRBJ2-7
clone_size: few
cdr3_aa: CSAFGGTETYEQYF
cdr3_nt: TGCAGTGCCTTCGGCGGGACAGAAACATACGAGCAGTACTTC

d_call: TRBD1
v_call: TRBV29-1
j_call: TRBJ1-4
clone_size: .
cdr3_aa: CSVTRDRGEKLFF
cdr3_nt: TGCAGCGTTACCCGGGACAGGGGTGAAAAACTGTTTTTT

d_call: .
v_call: TRBV4-2
j_call: TRBJ1-5
clone_size: many
cdr3_aa: CASSQEVRQGYQPQHF
cdr3_nt: TGTGCCAGCAGCCAAGAAGTAAGGCAGGGCTACCAGCCCCAGCATTTT

d_call: .
v_call: TRBV7-7
j_call: TRBJ2-1
clone_size: few
cdr3_aa: CASSLALGREQFF
cdr3_nt: TGTGCCAGCAGCTTAGCACTGGGCCGGGAGCAGTTCTTC

d_call: .
v_call: TRBV28
j_call: TRBJ1-4
clone_size: .
cdr3_aa: CASSPVGGRDEKLFF
cdr3_nt: TGTGCCAGCAGCCCAGTCGGCGGGCGGGATGAAAAACTGTTTTTT

d_call: TRBD2
v_call: TRBV4-1
j_call: TRBJ2-5
clone_size: .
cdr3_aa: CASSQDFQGGETQYF
cdr3_nt: TGCGCCAGCAGCCAAGATTTCCAGGGAGGGGAGACCCAGTACTTC

d_call: TRBD2
v_call: TRBV6-1
j_call: TRBJ2-5
clone_size: .
cdr3_aa: CASSHPSGGLQTQYF
cdr3_nt: TGTGCCAGCAGCCACCCTAGCGGGGGCCTACAGACCCAGTACTTC

d_call: TRBD2
v_call: TRBV28
j_call: TRBJ2-5
clone_size: .
cdr3_aa: CASSPGTSGGAETQYF
cdr3_nt: TGTGCCAGCAGTCCCGGGACTAGCGGGGGCGCTGAGACCCAGTACTTC

d_call: TRBD1
v_call: TRBV30
j_call: TRBJ2-7
clone_size: once
cdr3_aa: CAWSLAGGYEQYF
cdr3_nt: TGTGCCTGGAGTCTGGCAGGGGGCTACGAGCAGTACTTC

d_call: .
v_call: TRBV6-5
j_call: TRBJ1-5
clone_size: .
cdr3_aa: CASSLEQANQPQHF
cdr3_nt: TGTGCCAGCAGCCTCGAACAGGCAAATCAGCCCCAGCATTTT

d_call: .
v_call: TRBV5-8
j_call: TRBJ2-1
clone_size: .
cdr3_aa: CASSLWRADEQFF
cdr3_nt: TGTGCCAGCAGCTTGTGGAGGGCCGATGAGCAGTTCTTC

d_call: .
v_call: TRBV10-3
j_call: TRBJ1-2
clone_size: .
cdr3_aa: CAISEMAGTYGYTF
cdr3_nt: TGTGCCATCAGTGAGATGGCCGGGACATATGGCTACACCTTC

d_call: TRBD1
v_call: TRBV4-1
j_call: TRBJ2-2
clone_size: .
cdr3_aa: CASSQDDRESPGELFF
cdr3_nt: TGCGCCAGCAGCCAAGATGACAGGGAAAGCCCCGGGGAGCTGTTTTTT

d_call: .
v_call: TRBV5-4
j_call: TRBJ1-2
clone_size: .
cdr3_aa: CASSLMGSGAGYTF
cdr3_nt: TGTGCCAGCAGCTTGATGGGGAGCGGGGCTGGCTACACCTTC

d_call: .
v_call: TRBV5-1
j_call: TRBJ2-7
clone_size: .
cdr3_aa: CASSYQGGYEQYF
cdr3_nt: TGCGCCAGCAGCTACCAGGGGGGCTACGAGCAGTACTTC

d_call: .
v_call: TRBV12-5
j_call: TRBJ1-2
clone_size: .
cdr3_aa: CASGLVGAPEGYTF
cdr3_nt: TGTGCTAGTGGTTTGGTGGGGGCCCCGGAGGGCTACACCTTC

d_call: .
v_call: TRBV7-9
j_call: TRBJ2-1
clone_size: few
cdr3_aa: CASSSYQGNEQFF
cdr3_nt: TGTGCCAGCAGCTCTTACCAGGGTAATGAGCAGTTCTTC

d_call: TRBD1
v_call: TRBV28
j_call: TRBJ1-5
clone_size: .
cdr3_aa: CASSYDRGKPQHF
cdr3_nt: TGTGCCAGCAGTTATGACAGGGGGAAGCCCCAGCATTTT

d_call: .
v_call: TRBV7-8
j_call: TRBJ1-2
clone_size: .
cdr3_aa: CASSPAAGYGYTF
cdr3_nt: TGTGCCAGCAGCCCGGCGGCTGGCTATGGCTACACCTTC

d_call: .
v_call: TRBV25-1
j_call: TRBJ2-7
clone_size: .
cdr3_aa: CASSGDSTYEQYF
cdr3_nt: TGTGCCAGCAGTGGGGACTCTACCTACGAGCAGTACTTC

d_call: .
v_call: TRBV25-1
j_call: TRBJ1-1
clone_size: .
cdr3_aa: CASGGQNTEAFF
cdr3_nt: TGTGCCAGCGGGGGACAGAACACTGAAGCTTTCTTT

d_call: .
v_call: TRBV7-8
j_call: TRBJ1-4
clone_size: few
cdr3_aa: CASSLVAEKLFF
cdr3_nt: TGTGCCAGCAGCTTAGTGGCAGAAAAACTGTTTTTT

d_call: .
v_call: TRBV7-9
j_call: TRBJ2-4
clone_size: .
cdr3_aa: CATRGVVKNIQYF
cdr3_nt: TGTGCCACCAGGGGAGTCGTCAAAAACATTCAGTACTTC

d_call: .
v_call: TRBV25-1
j_call: TRBJ2-1
clone_size: .
cdr3_aa: CASSDLPSYNEQFF
cdr3_nt: TGTGCCAGCAGTGACCTACCCTCCTACAATGAGCAGTTCTTC

d_call: .
v_call: TRBV28
j_call: TRBJ1-1
clone_size: few
cdr3_aa: CASSLPQDMNTEAFF
cdr3_nt: TGTGCCAGCAGTTTACCCCAAGACATGAACACTGAAGCTTTCTTT

d_call: .
v_call: TRBV6-5
j_call: TRBJ2-5
clone_size: few
cdr3_aa: CASSRNYREEETQYF
cdr3_nt: TGTGCCAGCAGTCGTAATTACAGGGAAGAAGAGACCCAGTACTTC

d_call: TRBD1
v_call: TRBV7-6
j_call: TRBJ1-1
clone_size: .
cdr3_aa: CASSVSQGPDTEAFF
cdr3_nt: TGTGCCAGCAGCGTCTCACAGGGGCCTGACACTGAAGCTTTCTTT

d_call: .
v_call: TRBV2
j_call: TRBJ1-4
clone_size: .
cdr3_aa: CASNQVSEKLFF
cdr3_nt: TGTGCCAGCAATCAGGTTTCTGAAAAACTGTTTTTT

d_call: .
v_call: TRBV11-2
j_call: TRBJ2-7
clone_size: .
cdr3_aa: CASSLGSDLYEQYF
cdr3_nt: TGTGCCAGCAGCTTAGGTAGCGACCTCTACGAGCAGTACTTC

d_call: TRBD1
v_call: TRBV7-9
j_call: TRBJ2-7
clone_size: once
cdr3_aa: CASSADRVRNEQYF
cdr3_nt: TGTGCCAGCAGCGCGGACAGGGTGAGAAACGAGCAGTACTTC

d_call: TRBD1
v_call: TRBV10-3
j_call: TRBJ1-1
clone_size: .
cdr3_aa: CAISGQGVKNTEAFF
cdr3_nt: TGTGCCATCAGTGGACAGGGGGTAAAGAACACTGAAGCTTTCTTT

d_call: .
v_call: TRBV6-5
j_call: TRBJ1-1
clone_size: few
cdr3_aa: CASSYSIISVTFF
cdr3_nt: TGTGCCAGCAGTTACTCGATCATCTCGGTGACTTTCTTT

d_call: TRBD1
v_call: TRBV9
j_call: TRBJ1-1
clone_size: .
cdr3_aa: CASSPRGQANTEAFF
cdr3_nt: TGTGCCAGCAGCCCGAGGGGACAGGCCAACACTGAAGCTTTCTTT